This TCR beta chain was profiled in a study of neurological immune-mediated disorders. Findings and caveats of the study: It was the repertoires of 18 of 34 multiple sclerosis patients that phylogenetic grouping placed in one related-CDR3 cluster, which is a possible signature. Neither clinical nor MRI features were associated with the multiple sclerosis repertoire cluster.

Over 180 million TCR-beta sequences from 15-18 subjects were obtained in each sequencing run. TCRdb used MiXCR to reprocess the 5' RACE reads, holding one entry per CDR3 protein. The sample records approximately 59,000 distinct CDR3 sequences, over 4% being singletons. Concerning this clonotype: Its antigen remains unidentified.

Germline CDR1 reads SGHAT; CDR2 reads FQNNGV. V was shortened by 2 bases and J by 6 bases, with 14 bases between the two germline ends. This CDR3 region has 14 residues. The specimen sequenced was PBMCs. The sequence was collected from a human donor with multiple sclerosis. The donor label of this sample is uncertain. The chain is built from TRBV11-2 and TRBJ2-7; D possibly corresponds to TRBD1 (5 bases). CDR3: CASSLWVQVSEQYF. CDR3 nucleotides: TGTGCCAGCAGCTTATGGGTACAGGTCTCCGAGCAGTACTTC. Using reference TRBV11-2 and TRBJ2-7 for the parts outside the CDR3, the full variable domain is EAGVAQSPRYKIIEKRQSVAFWCNPISGHATLYWYQQILGQGPKLLIQFQNNGVVDDSQLPKDRFSAERLKGVDSTLKIQPAKLEDSAVYLCASSLWVQVSEQYFGPGTRLTVT.